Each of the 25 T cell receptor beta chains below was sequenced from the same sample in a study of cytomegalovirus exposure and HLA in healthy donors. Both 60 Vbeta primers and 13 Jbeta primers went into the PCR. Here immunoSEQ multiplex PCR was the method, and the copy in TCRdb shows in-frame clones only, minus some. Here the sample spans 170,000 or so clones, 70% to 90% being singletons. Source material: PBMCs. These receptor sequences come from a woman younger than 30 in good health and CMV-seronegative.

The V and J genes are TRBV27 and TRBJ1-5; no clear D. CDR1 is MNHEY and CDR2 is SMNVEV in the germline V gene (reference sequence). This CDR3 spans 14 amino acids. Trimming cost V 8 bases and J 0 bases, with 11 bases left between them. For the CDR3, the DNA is TGTGCCAGCTCAAGACATATTAGCAATCAGCCCCAGCATTTT. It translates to CASSRHISNQPQHF.

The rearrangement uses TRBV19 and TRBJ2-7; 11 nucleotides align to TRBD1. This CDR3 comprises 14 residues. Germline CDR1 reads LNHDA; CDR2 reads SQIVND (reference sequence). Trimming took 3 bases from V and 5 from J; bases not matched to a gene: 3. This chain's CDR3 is CASSMADRGHEQYF. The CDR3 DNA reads TGTGCCAGTAGTATGGCGGACAGGGGGCACGAGCAGTACTTC.

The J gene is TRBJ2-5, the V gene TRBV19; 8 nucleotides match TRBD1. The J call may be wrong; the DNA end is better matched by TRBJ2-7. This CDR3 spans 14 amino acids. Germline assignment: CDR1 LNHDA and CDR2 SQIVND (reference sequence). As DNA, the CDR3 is TGTGCCAGTAGTATTGTCGCAGGGGGCGCCGAGCAGTACTTC. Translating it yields CASSIVAGGAEQYF.

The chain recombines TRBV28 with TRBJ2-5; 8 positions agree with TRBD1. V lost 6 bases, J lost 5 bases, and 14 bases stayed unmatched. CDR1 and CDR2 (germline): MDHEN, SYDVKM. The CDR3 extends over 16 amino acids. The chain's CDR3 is CASSTYGQGELETQYF. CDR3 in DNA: TGTGCCAGCAGCACCTACGGACAGGGTGAGCTGGAGACCCAGTACTTC.

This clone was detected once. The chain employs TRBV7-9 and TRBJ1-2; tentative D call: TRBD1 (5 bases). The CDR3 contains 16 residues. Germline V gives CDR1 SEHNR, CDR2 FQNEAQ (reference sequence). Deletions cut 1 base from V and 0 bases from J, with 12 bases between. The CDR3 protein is CASSLGAGKANYGYTF. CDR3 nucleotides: TGTGCCAGCAGCTTAGGGGCAGGGAAAGCTAACTATGGCTACACCTTC.

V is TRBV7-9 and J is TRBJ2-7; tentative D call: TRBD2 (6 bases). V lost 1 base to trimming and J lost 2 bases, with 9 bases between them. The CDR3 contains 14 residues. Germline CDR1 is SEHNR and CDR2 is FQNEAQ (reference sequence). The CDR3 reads CASSLGGGTYEQYF. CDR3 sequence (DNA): TGTGCCAGCAGCTTAGGGGGAGGAACCTACGAGCAGTACTTC.

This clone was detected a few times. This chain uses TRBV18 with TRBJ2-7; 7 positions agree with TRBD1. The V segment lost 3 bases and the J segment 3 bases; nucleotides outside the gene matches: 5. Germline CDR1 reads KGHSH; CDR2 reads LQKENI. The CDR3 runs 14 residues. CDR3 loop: CASSPGTANYEQYF. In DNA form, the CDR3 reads TGTGCCAGCTCACCCGGGACAGCCAACTACGAGCAGTACTTC.

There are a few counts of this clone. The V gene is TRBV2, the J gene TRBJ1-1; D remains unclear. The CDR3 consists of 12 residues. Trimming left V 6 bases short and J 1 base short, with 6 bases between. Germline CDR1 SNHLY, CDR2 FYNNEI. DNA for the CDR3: TGTGCCAGCAGCGCCGGGAACACTGAAGCTTTCTTT. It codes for CASSAGNTEAFF.

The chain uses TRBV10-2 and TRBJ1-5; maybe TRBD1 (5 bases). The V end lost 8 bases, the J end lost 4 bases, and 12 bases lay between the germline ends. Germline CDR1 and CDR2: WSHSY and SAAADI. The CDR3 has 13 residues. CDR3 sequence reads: CASRQGVNQPQHF. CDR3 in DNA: TGCGCCAGCCGTCAAGGGGTGAATCAGCCCCAGCATTTT.

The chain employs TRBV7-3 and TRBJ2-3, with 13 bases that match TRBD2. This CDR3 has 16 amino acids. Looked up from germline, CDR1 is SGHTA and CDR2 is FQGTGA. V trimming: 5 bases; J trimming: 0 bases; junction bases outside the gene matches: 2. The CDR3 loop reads CASSPGLAGSTDTQYF. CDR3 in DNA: TGTGCCAGCAGCCCGGGACTAGCGGGGAGCACAGATACGCAGTATTTT.

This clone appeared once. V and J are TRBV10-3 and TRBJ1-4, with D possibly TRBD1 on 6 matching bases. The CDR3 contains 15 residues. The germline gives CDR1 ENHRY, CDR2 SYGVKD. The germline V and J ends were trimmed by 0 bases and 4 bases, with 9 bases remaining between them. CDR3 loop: CAISESDRHNEKLFF. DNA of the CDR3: TGTGCCATCAGTGAGTCAGACAGGCATAATGAAAAACTGTTTTTT.

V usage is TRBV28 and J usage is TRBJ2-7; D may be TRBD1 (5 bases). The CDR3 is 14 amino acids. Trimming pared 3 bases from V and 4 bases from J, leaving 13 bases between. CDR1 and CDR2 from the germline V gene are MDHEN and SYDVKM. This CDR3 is CASSFSIGAYEQYF. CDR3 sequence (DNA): TGTGCCAGCAGTTTTTCTATAGGGGCTTACGAGCAGTACTTC.

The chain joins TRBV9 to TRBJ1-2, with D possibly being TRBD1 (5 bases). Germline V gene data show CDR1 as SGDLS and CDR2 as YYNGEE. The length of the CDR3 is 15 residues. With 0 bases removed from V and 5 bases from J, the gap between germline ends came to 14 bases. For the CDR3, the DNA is TGTGCCAGCAGCGTAGGGGGCGGGGATGAATATGGCTACACCTTC. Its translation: CASSVGGGDEYGYTF.

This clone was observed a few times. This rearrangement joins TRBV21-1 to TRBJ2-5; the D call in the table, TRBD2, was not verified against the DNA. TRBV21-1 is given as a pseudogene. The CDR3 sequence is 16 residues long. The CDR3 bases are TGTGCCAGCAGTCCATCACTAGCGGGAGGGCGACAGACCCAGTACTTC. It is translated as CASSPSLAGGRQTQYF.

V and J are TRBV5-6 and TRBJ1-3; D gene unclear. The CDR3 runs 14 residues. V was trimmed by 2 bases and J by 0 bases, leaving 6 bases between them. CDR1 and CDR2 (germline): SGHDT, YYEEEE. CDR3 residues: CASSLYSSGNTIYF. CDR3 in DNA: TGTGCCAGCAGCTTATATAGCTCTGGAAACACCATATATTTT.

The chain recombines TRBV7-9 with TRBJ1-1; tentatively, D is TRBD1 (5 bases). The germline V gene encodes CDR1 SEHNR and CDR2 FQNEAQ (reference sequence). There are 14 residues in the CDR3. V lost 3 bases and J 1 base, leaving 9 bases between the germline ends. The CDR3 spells CASSFGRANTEAFF. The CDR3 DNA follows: TGTGCCAGCAGCTTCGGCAGGGCGAACACTGAAGCTTTCTTT. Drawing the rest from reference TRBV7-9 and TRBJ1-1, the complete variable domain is DTGVSQNPRHKITKRGQNVTFRCDPISEHNRLYWYRQTLGQGPEFLTYFQNEAQLEKSRLLSDRFSAERPKGSFSTLEIQRTEQGDSAMYLCASSFGRANTEAFFGQGTRLTVV.

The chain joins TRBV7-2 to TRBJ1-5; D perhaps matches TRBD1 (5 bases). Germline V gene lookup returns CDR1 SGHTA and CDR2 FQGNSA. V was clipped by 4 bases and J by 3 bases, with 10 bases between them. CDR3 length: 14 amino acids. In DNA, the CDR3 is TGTGCCAGCAGCTCGGGACTGATCAATCAGCCCCAGCATTTT. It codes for CASSSGLINQPQHF.

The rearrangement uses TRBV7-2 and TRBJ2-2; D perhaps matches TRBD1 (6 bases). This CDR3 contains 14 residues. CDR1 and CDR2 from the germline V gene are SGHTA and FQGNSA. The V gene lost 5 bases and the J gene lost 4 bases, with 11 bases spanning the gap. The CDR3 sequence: CASSPTGTTGELFF. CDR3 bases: TGTGCCAGCAGCCCTACAGGGACCACCGGGGAGCTGTTTTTT.

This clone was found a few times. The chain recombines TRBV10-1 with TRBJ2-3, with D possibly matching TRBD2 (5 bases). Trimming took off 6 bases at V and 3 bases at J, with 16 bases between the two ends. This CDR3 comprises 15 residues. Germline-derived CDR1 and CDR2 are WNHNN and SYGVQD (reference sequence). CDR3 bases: TGCGCCAGCAGCAAGTTGTCCCGGGGTACAGATACGCAGTATTTT. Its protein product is CASSKLSRGTDTQYF.

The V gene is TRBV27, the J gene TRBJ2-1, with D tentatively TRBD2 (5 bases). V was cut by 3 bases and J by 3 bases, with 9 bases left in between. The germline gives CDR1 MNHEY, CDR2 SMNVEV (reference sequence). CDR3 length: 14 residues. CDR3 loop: CASSFGGIYNEQFF. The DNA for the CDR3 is TGTGCCAGCAGTTTTGGAGGAATCTACAATGAGCAGTTCTTC.

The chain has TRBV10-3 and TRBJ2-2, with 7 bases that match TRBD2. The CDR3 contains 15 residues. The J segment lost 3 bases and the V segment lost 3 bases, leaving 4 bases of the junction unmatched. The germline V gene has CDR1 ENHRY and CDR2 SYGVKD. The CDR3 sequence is CAISDAGVYTGELFF. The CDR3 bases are TGTGCCATCAGTGACGCGGGAGTGTACACCGGGGAGCTGTTTTTT.

In DNA form, the CDR3 reads TGTGCCGGCCCCTCCGGGACTCCCTCCTACAATGAGCAGTTCTTC. This codes for CAGPSGTPSYNEQFF. V gene TRBV21-1 combines with J gene TRBJ2-1; the table calls TRBD2, which could not be checked here. TRBV21-1 is reported as a pseudogene. CDR3 length: 15 amino acids.

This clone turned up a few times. The CDR3 sequence: CASSVSAVYNYGYTF. The DNA of the CDR3 is TGTGCCAGCAGTGTTTCGGCGGTTTACAACTATGGCTACACCTTC. V is TRBV2 and J is TRBJ1-2; D gene uncertain. CDR3 size: 15 residues. The germline V gene has CDR1 SNHLY and CDR2 FYNNEI. V gave up 4 bases and J gave up 2 bases, with 14 bases separating them.

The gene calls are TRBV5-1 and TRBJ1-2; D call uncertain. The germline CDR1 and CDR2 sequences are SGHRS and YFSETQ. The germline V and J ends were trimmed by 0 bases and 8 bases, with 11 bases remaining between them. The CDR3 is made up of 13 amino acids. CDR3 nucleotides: TGCGCCAGCAGCTTGGCGGTGGAGAGGGGCTACACCTTC. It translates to CASSLAVERGYTF.

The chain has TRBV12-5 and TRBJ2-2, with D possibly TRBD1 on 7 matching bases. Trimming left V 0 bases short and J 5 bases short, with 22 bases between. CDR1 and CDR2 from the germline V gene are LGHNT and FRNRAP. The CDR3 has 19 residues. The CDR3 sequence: CASGLVPLSAGGITGELFF. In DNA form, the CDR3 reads TGTGCTAGTGGTTTGGTTCCCCTCTCGGCAGGGGGGATAACCGGGGAGCTGTTTTTT.